These T cell receptor beta chains were read from a single sample in a study of shared clonotypes between healthy human individuals. Profiling relied on immunoSEQ multiplex PCR, and the TCRdb table lists in-frame clones only, not all of them. The sample has more than 2 million clones, approximately 94% seen once. What was sequenced was naive CD8+ T cells sorted from blood. Source of these receptors: a man between 18 and 29 years old in good health. Both conserved end residues are part of each CDR3. Fields, in order: CDR3 length, clone size, J gene, D gene, V gene, CDR3 protein, CDR3 DNA. D genes are given only for firm matches. Only some rows state a clone size, as once, few, many or a class for expanded clones.

>16|once|TRBJ2-1|TRBD2|TRBV15
CATSGGLADWSNEQFF
TGTGCCACCAGCGGGGGACTAGCGGATTGGAGCAATGAGCAGTTCTTC
>16|.|TRBJ2-3|TRBD2|TRBV7-9
CASSPRRLAGADTQYF
TGTGCCAGCAGTCCCCGGAGACTAGCGGGAGCAGATACGCAGTATTTT
>15|.|TRBJ1-5|.|TRBV7-6
CASSSFAGINQPQHF
TGTGCCAGCAGCTCCTTTGCAGGGATAAATCAGCCCCAGCATTTT
>12|.|TRBJ2-7|.|TRBV6-1
CASSVLISEQYF
TGTGCCAGCAGTGTTCTTATCTCAGAGCAGTACTTC
>19|.|TRBJ2-5|TRBD1|TRBV23-1
CASSQSGTGALSYQETQYF
TGCGCCAGCAGTCAATCGGGGACAGGGGCCCTATCGTACCAAGAGACCCAGTACTTC
>12|.|TRBJ1-1|.|TRBV11-2
CASSLVGTEAFF
TGTGCCAGCAGCTTAGTAGGAACTGAAGCTTTCTTT
>12|once|TRBJ1-1|.|TRBV5-6
CASSDMNTEAFF
TGTGCCAGTTCTGACATGAACACTGAAGCTTTCTTT
>13|.|TRBJ1-4|.|TRBV2
CASSSSGNEKLFF
TGTGCCAGCAGTTCGTCCGGTAATGAAAAACTGTTTTTT
>13|.|TRBJ1-1|.|TRBV29-1
CSVSISVRPEAFF
TGCAGCGTATCTATTTCAGTGCGGCCTGAAGCTTTCTTT
>13|.|TRBJ1-2|.|TRBV9
CASSPAWTGGYTF
TGTGCCAGCAGCCCGGCCTGGACTGGTGGCTACACCTTC
>13|.|TRBJ2-7|TRBD1|TRBV10-3
CAIGKQGSYEQYF
TGTGCCATCGGCAAACAGGGGTCCTACGAGCAGTACTTC
>17|.|TRBJ1-2|TRBD1|TRBV27
CASSLDFTGTGPDGYTF
TGTGCCAGCAGTTTAGACTTCACCGGGACAGGGCCGGATGGCTACACCTTC
>17|.|TRBJ2-7|.|TRBV11-2
CASSLDRGEVGSYEQYF
TGTGCCAGCAGCTTAGACAGGGGGGAAGTGGGCTCCTACGAGCAGTACTTC
>14|few|TRBJ1-5|.|TRBV10-2
CASSAWGGPQPQHF
TGCGCCAGCAGTGCGTGGGGGGGGCCGCAGCCCCAGCATTTT
>14|.|TRBJ1-2|TRBD1|TRBV4-1
CASSTGGLGDGYTF
TGCGCCAGCTCAACAGGGGGTTTGGGCGATGGCTACACCTTC
>13|.|TRBJ2-7|.|TRBV29-1
CSAQDRNKGEQYF
TGCAGCGCTCAGGACCGTAACAAGGGCGAGCAGTACTTC
>11|.|TRBJ1-1|.|TRBV6-5
CASWNIRAAFF
TGTGCCAGCTGGAACATAAGGGCAGCTTTCTTT
>16|.|TRBJ2-2|.|TRBV7-9
CASSLGVSGAVGELFF
TGTGCCAGCAGCTTAGGGGTCTCAGGGGCCGTCGGGGAGCTGTTTTTT
>14|.|TRBJ2-1|.|TRBV2
CASSEWDGGPEQFF
TGTGCCAGCAGTGAATGGGACGGGGGACCCGAGCAGTTCTTC
>15|.|TRBJ1-2|.|TRBV11-2
CASSLVSGGGYGYTF
TGTGCCAGCAGCTTAGTCTCAGGTGGAGGCTATGGCTACACCTTC
>14|once|TRBJ2-1|TRBD2|TRBV2
CASSGGLRLFEQFF
TGTGCCAGCAGTGGGGGACTACGCCTGTTCGAGCAGTTCTTC
>16|.|TRBJ2-7|TRBD1|TRBV4-1
CASSQAIGQGAYEQYF
TGCGCCAGCAGCCAAGCCATAGGACAGGGCGCCTACGAGCAGTACTTC
>13|few|TRBJ2-2|.|TRBV27
CASSSIDTGELFF
TGTGCCAGCAGTTCGATAGACACCGGGGAGCTGTTTTTT
>12|once|TRBJ1-1|.|TRBV11-2
CASSLMNTEAFF
TGTGCCAGCAGCTTAATGAACACTGAAGCTTTCTTT
>13|.|TRBJ1-2|.|TRBV4-2
CASSPQGDYGYTF
TGTGCCAGCAGCCCGCAGGGAGACTATGGCTACACCTTC
>12|once|TRBJ2-5|.|TRBV7-9
CASGSWEETQYF
TGTGCCAGCGGTAGTTGGGAAGAGACCCAGTACTTC